One sample yielded the 26 T cell receptor beta chains listed below, sequenced in a study of cytomegalovirus exposure and HLA in healthy donors. The PCR made use of 60 Vbeta and 13 Jbeta primers. Method: immunoSEQ multiplex PCR; TCRdb's copy keeps in-frame clones and lacks some. The repertoire consists of 150,000 to 200,000 clones, with 75% to 85% occurring once and the leading ten covering roughly an eighth. Sequencing was performed on PBMCs. The receptors come from a woman in her fifties or sixties in good health and CMV-seropositive.

The chain has TRBV4-2 and TRBJ2-7; 14 positions match TRBD2. After removal of 4 bases from V and 4 bases from J, the junction contained 9 bases not matched to a gene. The CDR3 runs 17 residues. Germline loops: CDR1 LGHNA, CDR2 YNFKEQ. The CDR3 reads CASSPGLAGERVYEQYF. The CDR3 nucleotides are TGTGCCAGCAGCCCGGGACTAGCGGGGGAGCGCGTGTACGAGCAGTACTTC.

This clone is medium-sized (0.01 to 0.1%) by share. The CDR3 nucleotides read TGCGCCAGCAGCCACACGGGGGGGCCGTACAATGAGCAGTTCTTC. Translating gives CASSHTGGPYNEQFF. The chain employs TRBV4-1 and TRBJ2-1, with 8 bases aligning to TRBD2. Germline assignment: CDR1 MGHRA and CDR2 YSYEKL. CDR3 length: 15 amino acids. V shed 3 bases and J 4 bases; nucleotides not matched to a gene: 5.

The chain is built from TRBV6-4 and TRBJ2-2, with 8 positions matching TRBD1. The CDR3 covers 14 residues. V trimming: 8 bases; J trimming: 4 bases; junction bases outside the gene matches: 6. Germline CDR1 reads MRHNA; CDR2 reads SNTAGT. CDR3 protein: CASLRTGFTGELFF. Here the CDR3 DNA reads TGTGCCAGCCTAAGGACAGGGTTCACCGGGGAGCTGTTTTTT.

Remarks on this clone: The junction differs from germline at one of its ends, possibly a read error. Other DNA sequences in the sample encode the same CDR3. The chain joins TRBV10-3 to TRBJ1-2, with D unresolved. The CDR3 spans 14 residues. Germline V CDR1 and CDR2: ENHRY, SYGVKD. The CDR3 DNA reads TGCGCCATCAGCCACCGGAGTGAAAACTATGGCTACACCTTC. Protein product: CAISHRSENYGYTF.

The chain is built from TRBV13 and TRBJ1-1; no clear D. Germline V gives CDR1 PRHDT, CDR2 FYEKMQ (reference sequence). The V and J ends lost 5 bases and 5 bases respectively, with 9 bases between them. This CDR3 has 12 amino acids. CDR3 sequence: CASSRGWTEAFF. Written as DNA, the CDR3 is TGTGCCAGCAGCAGAGGGTGGACTGAAGCTTTCTTT.

The genes are TRBV7-8 and TRBJ2-7; 8 nucleotides match TRBD1. The V gene end was trimmed by 0 bases and the J gene end by 2 bases; junction bases not matched to a gene: 9. The CDR3 totals 17 residues. Germline CDR1 reads SGHVS; CDR2 reads FQNEAQ. CDR3 in amino acids: CASSLASLGTGAYEQYF. CDR3 nucleotide sequence: TGTGCCAGCAGCTTAGCGAGCCTAGGGACAGGAGCCTACGAGCAGTACTTC.

The genes are TRBV6-5 and TRBJ1-2; 11 bases agree with TRBD1. V shed 2 bases and J 7 bases; nucleotides not matched to a gene: 6. The CDR3 contains 15 residues. CDR1 MNHEY and CDR2 SVGAGI come from the germline V gene. CDR3: CASSYGQGAGGGYTF. The CDR3 DNA sequence: TGTGCCAGCAGTTACGGACAGGGGGCAGGTGGTGGCTACACCTTC.

The gene calls are TRBV30 and TRBJ2-1, with 7 bases aligning to TRBD1. J gave up 7 bases and V 2 bases, and 5 bases lay outside the gene matches. In germline, CDR1 is GTSNPN, CDR2 SVGIG (reference sequence). The CDR3 extends over 13 amino acids. The CDR3 DNA reads TGTGCCTGGAGTTCGAACAGGGGAAATGAGCAGTTCTTC. This translates into CAWSSNRGNEQFF.

The chain uses TRBV9 and TRBJ2-5, with 7 bases identical to TRBD2. CDR1 and CDR2 from the germline V gene are SGDLS and YYNGEE. The CDR3 loop spans 15 amino acids. Unmatched junction bases numbered 9, after V lost 5 bases and J lost 2 bases. The CDR3 DNA is TGTGCCAGCAGTCGCCGACTAGCCACACAAGAGACCCAGTACTTC. It specifies CASSRRLATQETQYF.

The rearrangement joins TRBV27 to TRBJ2-7; 8 bases map to TRBD2. Germline lookup yields CDR1 MNHEY and CDR2 SMNVEV (reference sequence). With 0 bases clipped from V and 0 bases from J, the junction kept 1 base outside the gene matches. The CDR3 consists of 15 residues. This chain's CDR3 is CASSLSTSVSYEQYF. The DNA of the CDR3 is TGTGCCAGCAGTTTATCGACTAGCGTCTCCTACGAGCAGTACTTC.

The V gene is TRBV5-1, the J gene TRBJ2-2; 8 nucleotides agree with TRBD2. Germline V CDR1 and CDR2: SGHRS, YFSETQ. The CDR3 is 16 residues long. V lost 0 bases, J lost 6 bases, and 7 bases stayed unmatched. The CDR3 coding sequence is TGCGCCAGCAGCTTGGAGGGAGCGGGGGCACCCGGGGAGCTGTTTTTT. Translation gives CASSLEGAGAPGELFF.

The V call is TRBV6-5, the J call TRBJ2-1, with a possible D match to TRBD2 (6 bases). CDR3 length equals 16 residues. Germline assignment: CDR1 MNHEY and CDR2 SVGAGI. Trimming stripped 4 bases from V and 4 bases from J, with 17 bases between. The CDR3 here is CASSWDSRPSYNEQFF. In DNA form, the CDR3 reads TGTGCCAGCAGTTGGGACTCCCGACCCTCATACAATGAGCAGTTCTTC.

The table lists this clone with a count of one. CDR3 loop: CASSGPSWVNEQFF. The CDR3 nucleotides are TGTGCCAGCAGTGGCCCTAGCTGGGTCAATGAGCAGTTCTTC. This chain connects TRBV2 to TRBJ2-1; D perhaps matches TRBD2 (5 bases). The V end lost 4 bases, the J end lost 6 bases, and 13 bases lay between the germline ends. The germline V gene has CDR1 SNHLY and CDR2 FYNNEI. This CDR3 has 14 amino acids.

The rearrangement links TRBV19 to TRBJ1-5; 8 bases agree with TRBD1. Per germline, CDR1 LNHDA and CDR2 SQIVND (reference sequence). The CDR3 contains 19 residues. J was trimmed by 0 bases and V by 0 bases; bases with no gene match: 10. The CDR3 is CASSIDLGTGFYSNQPQHF. The CDR3 region has the DNA TGTGCCAGTAGTATAGATCTCGGGACAGGATTTTATAGCAATCAGCCCCAGCATTTT.

The chain carries TRBV5-4 and TRBJ1-3; 7 bases are a match to TRBD1. The CDR3 loop spans 14 amino acids. From germline, CDR1 is SGHNT and CDR2 YYREEE (reference sequence). J was trimmed by 8 bases and V by 4 bases; bases with no gene match: 9. Here the CDR3 DNA reads TGTGCCAGCAGCATAGACAGGGCGCGAGACACCATATATTTT. It codes for CASSIDRARDTIYF.

The chain combines TRBV6-1 with TRBJ1-4, with TRBD1 matching over 10 bases. Trimming took 6 bases from V and 7 from J; bases not matched to a gene: 2. Germline CDR1 is MNHNS and CDR2 is SASEGT. This CDR3 spans 13 amino acids. Here the CDR3 DNA reads TGTGCCAGCAGAGGGACAGGGGTTGAAAAACTGTTTTTT. Protein: CASRGTGVEKLFF.

The chain couples TRBV9 to TRBJ2-1; the D gene is possibly TRBD2 (6 bases). The ends were cut back, 3 bases at V and 12 bases at J, with 28 bases in the middle. The germline CDR1 and CDR2 sequences are SGDLS and YYNGEE. The CDR3 extends over 17 amino acids. The CDR3 DNA reads as TGTGCCAGCAGCGGCGGGATCCGGCTAGGAGGGCTGGTTGCGCAGTTCTTC. Translating gives CASSGGIRLGGLVAQFF. The full variable domain, rest sourced from reference TRBV9 and TRBJ2-1, is DSGVTQTPKHLITATGQRVTLRCSPRSGDLSVYWYQQSLDQGLQFLIQYYNGEERAKGNILERFSAQQFPDLHSELNLSSLELGDSALYFCASSGGIRLGGLVAQFFGPGTRLTVL.

The rearrangement links TRBV6-5 to TRBJ1-6; D unresolved. The V end was cut by 7 bases, the J end by 0 bases, with 4 bases between. Per the germline V gene, CDR1 is MNHEY and CDR2 is SVGAGI. The CDR3 totals 13 residues. Here the CDR3 DNA reads TGTGCCAGCATGAGCTCCTATAATTCACCCCTCCACTTT. Translating it yields CASMSSYNSPLHF.

This chain connects TRBV28 to TRBJ2-7; 8 bases are a match to TRBD2. The CDR3 contains 19 residues. V was clipped by 2 bases and J by 3 bases; unmatched bases: 18. Per germline, CDR1 MDHEN and CDR2 SYDVKM. The CDR3 is CASSLSRGLVREALYEQYF. In DNA, the CDR3 is TGTGCCAGCAGTTTAAGCCGGGGACTAGTTCGGGAGGCGCTCTACGAGCAGTACTTC. Using reference TRBV28 and TRBJ2-7 for the parts outside the CDR3, the full variable domain is DVKVTQSSRYLVKRTGEKVFLECVQDMDHENMFWYRQDPGLGLRLIYFSYDVKMKEKGDIPEGYSVSREKKERFSLILESASTNQTSMYLCASSLSRGLVREALYEQYFGPGTRLTVT.

The gene calls are TRBV4-1 and TRBJ2-5; 7 bases line up with TRBD2. With 1 base clipped from V and 4 bases from J, the junction kept 12 bases outside the gene matches. In germline, CDR1 is MGHRA, CDR2 YSYEKL. There are 17 residues in the CDR3. CDR3 amino acids: CASSQALRRGKGETQYF. CDR3 bases: TGCGCCAGCAGCCAAGCCCTCAGGCGGGGGAAGGGAGAGACCCAGTACTTC.

This clone was detected once. J is TRBJ1-2 and V is TRBV2, with D maybe TRBD1 (5 bases). Trimming removed 5 bases at V and 7 bases at J, with 20 bases between. The CDR3 sequence is 15 residues long. Germline V gene data show CDR1 as SNHLY and CDR2 as FYNNEI. CDR3 sequence (DNA): TGTGCCAGCAGTAGCAGGGCCACGGCCCACTGTGGCTACACCTTC. It yields the protein CASSSRATAHCGYTF.

The V gene is TRBV10-3, the J gene TRBJ2-2; tentatively, D is TRBD2 (5 bases). V shed 11 bases and J shed 6 bases, with 19 bases lying between them. Germline-derived CDR1 and CDR2 are ENHRY and SYGVKD. The CDR3 runs to 14 residues. The CDR3 sequence: CAARTGVKAGELFF. The CDR3 bases are TGTGCCGCAAGAACCGGGGTTAAGGCCGGGGAGCTGTTTTTT.

This clone was seen a single time. The DNA of the CDR3 is TGTGCCAGCAGGATAGCGGGGGGGCACTTGGAGACCCAGTACTTC. Translation gives CASRIAGGHLETQYF. This rearrangement joins TRBV6-5 to TRBJ2-5, with 11 bases aligning to TRBD2. Germline values: CDR1 MNHEY, CDR2 SVGAGI. The junction had 8 bases not matched to a gene; V was cut back by 6 bases and J by 5 bases. The CDR3 spans 15 residues.

The chain employs TRBV27 and TRBJ1-6; D uncertain. Germline CDR1 reads MNHEY; CDR2 reads SMNVEV (reference sequence). The CDR3 has 16 residues. Trimming left V 0 bases short and J 8 bases short, with 14 bases between. CDR3 in amino acids: CASSLSGGGMHSPLHF. CDR3 in DNA: TGTGCCAGCAGTTTATCGGGTGGAGGGATGCATTCACCCCTCCACTTT.

This clone has more than one count but fewer than ten. The chain carries TRBV5-1 and TRBJ2-7; D may be TRBD1 (7 bases). CDR3 length: 14 amino acids. CDR1 and CDR2 from the germline V gene are SGHRS and YFSETQ. Trimming removed 2 bases at V and 2 bases at J, with 11 bases between. In nucleotides, the CDR3 is TGCGCCAGCAGCTTCGGAGGGGGCGCCTACGAGCAGTACTTC. Translating gives CASSFGGGAYEQYF. The variable domain in full, with the rest retrieved from reference TRBV5-1 and TRBJ2-7, is KAGVTQTPRYLIKTRGQQVTLSCSPISGHRSVSWYQQTPGQGLQFLFEYFSETQRNKGNFPGRFSGRQFSNSRSEMNVSTLELGDSALYLCASSFGGGAYEQYFGPGTRLTVT.

The chain is built from TRBV7-2 and TRBJ2-1; 7 bases are a match to TRBD2. J gave up 5 bases and V 3 bases, and 7 bases lay outside the gene matches. This CDR3 region has 15 residues. Germline CDR1 reads SGHTA; CDR2 reads FQGNSA. CDR3 DNA: TGTGCCAGCAGCTTCCGCGGGGCGGGGGACAATGAGCAGTTCTTC. Translating it yields CASSFRGAGDNEQFF.